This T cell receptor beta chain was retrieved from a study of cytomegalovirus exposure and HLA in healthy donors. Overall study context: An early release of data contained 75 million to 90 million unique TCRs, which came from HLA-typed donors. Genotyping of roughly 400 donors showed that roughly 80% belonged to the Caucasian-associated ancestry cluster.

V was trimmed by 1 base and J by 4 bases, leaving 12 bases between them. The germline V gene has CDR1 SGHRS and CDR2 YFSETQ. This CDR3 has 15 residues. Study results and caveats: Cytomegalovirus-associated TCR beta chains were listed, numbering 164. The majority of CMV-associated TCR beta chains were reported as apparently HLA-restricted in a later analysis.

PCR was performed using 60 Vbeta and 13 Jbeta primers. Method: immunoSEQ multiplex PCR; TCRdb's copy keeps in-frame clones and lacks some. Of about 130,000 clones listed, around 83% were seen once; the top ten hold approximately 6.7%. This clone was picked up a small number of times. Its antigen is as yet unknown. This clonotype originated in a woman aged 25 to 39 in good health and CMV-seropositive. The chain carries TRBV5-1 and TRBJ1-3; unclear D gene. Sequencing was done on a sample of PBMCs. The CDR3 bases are TGCGCCAGCAGCTTGCGGGAGAGCCCCGGAAACACCATATATTTT. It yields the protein CASSLRESPGNTIYF.